This T cell receptor beta chain came from a study of CD8 T cells in seronegative destructive rheumatoid arthritis (dated by TCRdb to about 2020). Notes on the research overall: At the time of sampling, seven of the eight CND-RA patients were on biological drugs. Comparison cohorts of seropositive RA, seronegative RA and healthy controls came from an earlier published TCRbeta dataset rather than new sequencing. Peripheral CD8+ TCRbeta repertoires of CCP-negative destructive rheumatoid arthritis (CND-RA) patients were compared with newly diagnosed seropositive RA, seronegative RA and healthy controls. Findings and caveats that apply to the study as a whole: A distinct set of enriched public clonotypes appeared to be present in CND-RA patients, and the authors interpreted this finding as support for a separate disease subset. Compared with controls and other RA subtypes, CND-RA repertoires contained more CMV-reactive and fewer influenza A-reactive CD8+ TCRbeta sequences. Across the approximately 100,000 clonotypes tested, no public clonotype enrichment was retained after Benjamini-Hochberg correction. Without diagnostic samples, TCR repertoire differences may partly reflect poor disease control over the years rather than being present at onset. After adjusting for age, CND-RA patients appeared to have less diverse, more clonal CD8+ TCRbeta repertoires than other RA subtypes. The small size of the CND-RA cohort was noted as a limitation of the study.

As regards this clone: No antigen is known for it. Per-base qualities were not stored, and no clone one base away is much larger.

Genomic DNA from CD8+ cells was used for TCRbeta sequencing, which was performed according to the manufacturer's instructions. A genomics technology centre in Finland performed the TCRbeta sequencing with the immunoSEQ assay. The study's processing was this. The clonotype tables produced by the immunoSEQ preprocessing pipeline were converted into VDJtools format, and any non-productive clonotypes were filtered out. Samples below 10,000 reads were excluded and the rest subsampled to 10,000 reads; most of the eight CND-RA samples passed. The VDJtools CalcDiversityStats function was applied to data subsampled to 10,000 reads to calculate Shannon-Wiener, Simpson and clonality indices. To infer antigen specificity, non-singleton TCRbeta clonotypes were hard-matched against VDJdb, with no mismatches permitted. Clusters with potentially shared antigen targets were formed by grouping CDR3 sequences that differed by one amino acid (Hamming distance 1). Group enrichment of public clonotypes was tested with one-sided Fisher's exact tests after groups were resampled to six samples, with the procedure repeated ten times. What TCRdb holds here is the immuneACCESS table cut down to in-frame rearrangements. Part of the clones is not present; checked against another copy, under half of the missing clones reflect an unresolved V gene, and the others are unexplained. The V and J calls and the clone size are those of that table, but D and trimming were determined from the DNA. The sample includes under 15,000 clones, with under 85% observed a single time. About a quarter of the sample belongs to the ten largest clones.

CND-RA patients tested negative on the clinical CCP2 antibody test, and even with active therapy their joint destruction kept progressing. Every CND-RA patient showed typical joint destruction in the wrists and ankles and had failed conventional anti-rheumatic therapy. Sampling of CND-RA patients was performed not at diagnosis but after long disease histories, which spanned decades in several cases. Fifty millilitres of EDTA-anticoagulated peripheral blood were drawn from each patient. Density gradient separation with Ficoll-Paque PLUS was used to isolate peripheral blood mononuclear cells. Using AutoMACS magnetic bead positive selection, CD8+ cells were isolated from either fresh or cryopreserved PBMCs, and flow cytometry was used to check purity. Genomic DNA was extracted with Nucleospin Tissue or Tissue XS kits and quantified on a Qubit 2.0 fluorometer. The CDR3, from cysteine to phenylalanine, totals 17 residues. Only the CDR3 portion is preserved as DNA: 51 bases, with reading frame beginning at the first base.

The sequenced sample consisted of CD8+ T cells from blood. Here the chain combines TRBV12-2 and TRBJ1-5; the D segment call TRBD1 is taken from the table without a DNA check. TRBV12-2 is recorded as a pseudogene. This clonotype was sampled from a woman aged 30 to 49 with seronegative destructive rheumatoid arthritis. At the DNA level, the sequence is TGTGCAAGTCGCTTAGACATTGAGGAAGGCAGGGATGGGCCCCAGCATTTT. Translated, this is CASRLDIEEGRDGPQHF.